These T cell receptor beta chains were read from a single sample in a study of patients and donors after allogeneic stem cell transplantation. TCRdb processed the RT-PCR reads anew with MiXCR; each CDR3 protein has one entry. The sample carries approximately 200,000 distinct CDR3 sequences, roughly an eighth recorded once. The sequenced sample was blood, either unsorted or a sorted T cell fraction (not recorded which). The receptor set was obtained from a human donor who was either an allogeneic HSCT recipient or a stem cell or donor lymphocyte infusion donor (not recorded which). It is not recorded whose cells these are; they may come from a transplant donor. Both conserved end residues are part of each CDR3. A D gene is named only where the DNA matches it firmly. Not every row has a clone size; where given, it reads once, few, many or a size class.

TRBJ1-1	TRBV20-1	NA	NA	CSARDGGAFF	TGCAGTGCTAGAGATGGGGGAGCTTTCTTT
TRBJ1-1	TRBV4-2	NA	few	CASSQAGGRGERSSTEAFF	TGTGCCAGCAGCCAAGCTGGGGGGAGGGGGGAACGTTCGAGCACTGAAGCTTTCTTT
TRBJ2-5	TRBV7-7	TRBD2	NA	CASSPPQRGGETQYF	TGTGCTAGCAGCCCACCCCAGCGGGGGGGGGAGACCCAGTACTTC
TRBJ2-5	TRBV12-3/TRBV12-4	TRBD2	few	CASTSGGGGRETQYF	TGTGCCAGCACCTCGGGTGGGGGGGGACGGGAGACCCAGTACTTC
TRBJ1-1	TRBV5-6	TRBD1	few	CASSFRDRGKAFF	TGTGCCAGCAGCTTCCGGGACAGGGGTAAAGCTTTCTTT
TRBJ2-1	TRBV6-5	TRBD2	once	CASSSSGTRTNEQFF	TGTGCCAGCAGTTCCTCGGGGACTAGGACCAATGAGCAGTTCTTC
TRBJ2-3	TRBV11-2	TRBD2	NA	CASSLGPGRGTDTQYF	TGTGCCAGCAGCTTAGGGCCCGGGAGGGGCACAGATACGCAGTATTTT
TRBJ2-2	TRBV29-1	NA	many	CSVENTGELFF	TGCAGCGTTGAGAACACCGGGGAGCTGTTTTTT
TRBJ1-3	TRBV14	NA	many	CASSQESGMVGNTIYF	TGTGCCAGCAGCCAAGAGTCCGGCATGGTAGGAAACACCATATATTTT
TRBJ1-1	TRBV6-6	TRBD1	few	CAIGDRTSEAFF	TGTGCCATCGGGGACAGAACTTCTGAAGCTTTCTTT
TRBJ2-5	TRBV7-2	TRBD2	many	CASSLPLAGRETQYF	TGTGCCAGCAGCTTACCCCTAGCGGGGAGGGAGACCCAGTACTTC
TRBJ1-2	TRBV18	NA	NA	CASSPPGGALDYGYTF	TGTGCCAGCTCACCACCGGGGGGGGCGTTGGACTATGGCTACACCTTC
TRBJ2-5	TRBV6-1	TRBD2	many	CARDEKGAGVETQYF	TGTGCCAGAGACGAAAAAGGTGCGGGAGTCGAGACCCAGTACTTC
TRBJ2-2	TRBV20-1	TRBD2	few	CSAAPGLAGGLGGELFF	TGCAGTGCCGCCCCGGGACTAGCGGGGGGGCTAGGGGGGGAGCTGTTTTTT
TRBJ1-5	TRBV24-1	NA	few	CATSAETDNQPQHF	TGTGCCACCAGTGCTGAGACAGACAATCAGCCCCAGCATTTT
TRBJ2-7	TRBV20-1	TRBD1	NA	CSARPGGISHEQYF	TGCAGTGCTAGACCAGGGGGCATATCCCACGAGCAGTACTTC
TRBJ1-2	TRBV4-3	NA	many	CASSQAVTYGYTF	TGCGCCAGCAGCCAAGCTGTGACCTATGGCTACACCTTC
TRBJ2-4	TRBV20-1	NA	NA	CSARDPRLANIQYF	TGCAGTGCTAGAGACCCGCGGCTAGCCAACATTCAGTACTTC
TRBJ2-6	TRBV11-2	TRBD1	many	CASSRQGDGANVLTF	TGTGCCAGCAGCCGACAGGGTGATGGGGCCAACGTCCTGACTTTC
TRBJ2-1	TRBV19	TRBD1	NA	CASSRKQGASYNEQFF	TGTGCCAGTAGTCGAAAACAGGGGGCTTCCTACAATGAGCAGTTCTTC
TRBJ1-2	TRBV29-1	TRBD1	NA	CSVSGGWGYTF	TGCAGCGTTTCAGGGGGCTGGGGCTACACCTTC
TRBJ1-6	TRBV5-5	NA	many	CASSSHLVGANSPLHF	TGTGCCAGCAGCTCGCATTTAGTCGGGGCCAATTCACCCCTCCACTTT
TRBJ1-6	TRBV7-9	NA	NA	CASSAALGENSPLHF	TGTGCCAGCAGCGCCGCTTTGGGGGAGAATTCACCCCTCCACTTT
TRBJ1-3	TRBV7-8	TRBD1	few	CASSRDRGLRNTIYF	TGTGCCAGCAGCCGGGACAGGGGGCTTAGAAACACCATATATTTT
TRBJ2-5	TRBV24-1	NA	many	CATSDPGRTQYF	TGTGCCACCAGTGATCCAGGGAGGACCCAGTACTTC
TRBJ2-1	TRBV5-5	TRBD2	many	CASSLVLAGGRGEQFF	TGTGCCAGCAGCTTGGTTTTAGCGGGGGGGCGTGGTGAGCAGTTCTTC
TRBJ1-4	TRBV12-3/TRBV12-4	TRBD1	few	CASIDSGTGYSLFF	TGTGCCAGCATCGATTCCGGGACAGGGTATTCTCTGTTTTTT
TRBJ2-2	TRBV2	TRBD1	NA	CASGRPGTGAGELFF	TGTGCCAGCGGTCGTCCCGGGACAGGGGCCGGGGAGCTGTTTTTT
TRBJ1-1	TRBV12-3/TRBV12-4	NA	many	CASSRGRRTEAFF	TGTGCCAGCAGTCGGGGGAGGAGGACTGAAGCTTTCTTT
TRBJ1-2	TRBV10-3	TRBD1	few	CATTGTGGDFLAGYTF	TGTGCCACCACCGGGACAGGGGGCGATTTTTTAGCTGGCTACACCTTC
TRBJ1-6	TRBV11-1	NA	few	CASSATGNYNSPLHF	TGTGCCAGCAGCGCGACCGGGAACTATAATTCACCCCTCCACTTT
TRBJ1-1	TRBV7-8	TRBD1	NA	CASSAYRGGGTNTEAFF	TGTGCCAGCAGCGCATACAGGGGTGGCGGAACTAACACTGAAGCTTTCTTT
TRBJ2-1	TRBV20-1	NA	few	CSARSDGWEQFF	TGCAGTGCTAGGTCTGATGGATGGGAGCAGTTCTTC